The rows below give T cell receptor beta chains drawn from one sample of a study of T-cell reconstitution after alpha-beta-depleted transplantation in children. Each CDR3 protein gets one entry after TCRdb re-called the PCR reads with MiXCR. In the table there are some 550,000 distinct CDR3 sequences, approximately 16% of which are singletons. The specimen was PBMCs from the stem cell graft donor, collected from the stem cell graft. The receptors were sampled from a human donor who donated a stem cell graft to a child with acute lymphoblastic leukemia. The CDR3 runs from the conserved cysteine through the conserved F or W. The D gene is left open where the match is weak. The size entry is marked missing in some rows and otherwise reads once, few, many or a size class.

d_call,clone_size,v_call,j_call,cdr3_aa,cdr3_nt
NA,NA,TRBV18,TRBJ2-7,CASAASYEQYF,TGTGCCAGCGCGGCGTCCTACGAGCAGTACTTC
NA,few,TRBV6-5,TRBJ2-7,CASSYEARGYEQYF,TGTGCCAGCAGTTACGAGGCCAGGGGCTACGAGCAGTACTTC
NA,NA,TRBV15,TRBJ1-2,CATSRDFVRDGYTF,TGTGCCACCAGCAGAGATTTTGTTAGGGACGGCTACACCTTC
NA,NA,TRBV18,TRBJ2-7,CASPPGLYEQYF,TGTGCCAGCCCACCGGGTTTATACGAGCAGTACTTC
NA,NA,TRBV29-1,TRBJ2-3,CSVVIVTDTQYF,TGCAGCGTTGTCATCGTCACAGATACGCAGTATTTT
NA,NA,TRBV5-1,TRBJ1-1,CASSLSGNPRLNTEAFF,TGCGCCAGCAGCTTGTCCGGGAACCCAAGACTGAACACTGAAGCTTTCTTT
NA,NA,TRBV7-8,TRBJ1-1,CPSSLEAGLGTEAFF,TGTCCCAGCAGCTTAGAAGCCGGGTTAGGGACTGAAGCTTTCTTT
TRBD2,NA,TRBV5-6,TRBJ2-1,CASSLLSGGSPRNEQFF,TGTGCCAGCAGCTTGCTTAGCGGGGGGTCTCCTAGGAATGAGCAGTTCTTC
TRBD1,few,TRBV2,TRBJ2-7,CASRTTGAYEQYF,TGTGCCAGCAGGACAACAGGGGCCTACGAGCAGTACTTC
NA,few,TRBV19,TRBJ1-1,CASSMGRQGEKSDTEAFF,TGTGCCAGTAGTATGGGTCGGCAGGGAGAGAAAAGTGACACTGAAGCTTTCTTT
NA,few,TRBV4-2,TRBJ2-7,CASSQGYQGPYEQYF,TGTGCCAGCAGCCAAGGATACCAGGGGCCCTACGAGCAGTACTTC
NA,few,TRBV7-9,TRBJ1-5,CASSRRDQPQHF,TGTGCCAGCAGCCGCCGCGATCAGCCCCAGCATTTT
NA,NA,TRBV6-5,TRBJ2-1,CASSYSPGGRVTYNEQFF,TGTGCCAGCAGTTACTCGCCGGGGGGCAGGGTTACCTACAATGAGCAGTTCTTC
TRBD1,few,TRBV5-1,TRBJ1-2,CASSLRDRDLYGYTF,TGCGCCAGCAGCCTCCGGGACAGGGATCTCTATGGCTACACCTTC
TRBD2,few,TRBV20-1,TRBJ2-5,CSARGLAGDQETQYF,TGCAGTGCTAGGGGCCTAGCGGGGGACCAAGAGACCCAGTACTTC
NA,few,TRBV7-9,TRBJ2-3,CASSLGSGQQGDTQYF,TGTGCCAGCAGCTTAGGTTCCGGACAGCAGGGGGATACGCAGTATTTT
TRBD2,few,TRBV4-1,TRBJ2-2,CASSQELAGDRNGELFF,TGCGCCAGCAGCCAAGAGCTAGCGGGAGATCGGAACGGGGAGCTGTTTTTT
TRBD2,few,TRBV29-1,TRBJ2-1,CSVDGLLASGGFYNEQFF,TGCAGCGTTGATGGTCTTCTGGCTAGCGGGGGGTTTTACAATGAGCAGTTCTTC
TRBD1,NA,TRBV12-3/TRBV12-4,TRBJ1-5,CASSPNSDRVRNQPQHF,TGTGCCAGCAGTCCAAACTCCGACAGGGTTAGGAATCAGCCCCAGCATTTT
TRBD2,NA,TRBV5-1,TRBJ2-1,CASRWTSTLRGEQFF,TGCGCCAGCAGGTGGACTAGCACCCTGAGAGGTGAGCAGTTCTTC
TRBD1,NA,TRBV27,TRBJ2-3,CASSFLDRETDTQYF,TGTGCCAGCAGTTTCCTGGACAGGGAAACAGATACGCAGTATTTT
TRBD2,few,TRBV12-5,TRBJ2-3,CASATRPSGDTDTQYF,TGTGCTAGTGCCACGAGGCCTAGCGGGGACACAGATACGCAGTATTTT